This T cell receptor (beta chain) appears in the sequencing data of a study of blood T cell repertoires in COVID-19. CDR3 length: 13 amino acids. Germline V gene sequence: CDR1 MGHRA, CDR2 YSYEKL. V dropped 3 bases and J dropped 7 bases, with 10 bases sitting between them. TCRdb keeps only in-frame clones here, not all; method: immunoSEQ multiplex PCR. The table has 15,000 to 20,000 clones, 85% to 95% seen once; the top ten hold approximately 5%. The sequence came from a human donor in a cohort sampled during active COVID-19. V is TRBV4-1 and J is TRBJ2-1, with D maybe TRBD1 (5 bases). The sequenced material came from peripheral blood. CDR3 protein: CASSHLTVNEQFF. CDR3 coding DNA: TGCGCCAGCAGCCACCTGACAGTTAATGAGCAGTTCTTC.